Sequencing of this TCR beta chain was carried out in a study of graft-versus-host responses after intestinal transplantation. About the study: The transplants performed in recipients were multivisceral, liver-intestinal, or isolated intestinal. Study conclusions and caveats: Patients with graft-donor T cell macrochimerism had high graft-versus-host to host-versus-graft clonal ratios in allografts.

Co-plating was performed using approximately 200,000 CFSE-labeled responder cells and approximately 200,000 irradiated, violet-dye-labeled stimulator cells. A sort after the reaction isolated proliferating CFSE-low CD3+CD4+ and CD3+CD8+ responders. Data came from immunoSEQ multiplex PCR; TCRdb stores just in-frame clones and leaves some out. The table shows 20,000 to 25,000 clones, with approximately 46% occurring only once. This CDR3 is 15 amino acids long. Trimming shortened V by 3 bases and J by 0 bases, and 11 bases separated the two germline ends. Germline values: CDR1 SGHRS, CDR2 YFSETQ. This clone has just a few counts.

The receptor comes from a human patient who received an intestinal transplant. The gene calls are TRBV5-1 and TRBJ2-3; tentatively, D is TRBD2 (5 bases). Sequencing used alloreactive CD4+ T cells from a mixed lymphocyte reaction culture, obtained before intestinal transplant. As to subset: CFSE-low proliferating T cells sorted from approximately 6-day pre-transplant mixed lymphocyte reaction (GvH or HvG direction). In nucleotides, the CDR3 is TGCGCCAGCAGCTACGGGGTGCCTAGCACAGATACGCAGTATTTT. It codes for CASSYGVPSTDTQYF.